This T cell receptor beta chain was captured by sequencing in a study of blood T cell repertoires in COVID-19. Background on the study: COVID-19 samples from acute and convalescent phases originated in the United States, Italy and Spain. T cells, B-cell-depleted T cells, or PBMCs supplied cDNA or gDNA.

Trimming cost V 6 bases and J 0 bases; bases outside gene matches: 8. Germline values: CDR1 MDHEN, CDR2 SYDVKM. This CDR3 is 16 amino acids long. In the source study's methods: Amplified reference gene primers provided the basis for estimating nucleated cell counts. Some clones are missing from TCRdb's copy, which holds only in-frame ones; the method was immunoSEQ multiplex PCR. Clone size and V and J calls were adopted from that table, with D and trimming inferred from the DNA. Altogether 100,000 to 150,000 clones are present, approximately 83% being singletons, with the ten largest covering 25% to 30%.

V gene TRBV28 combines with J gene TRBJ1-3, with TRBD1 matching 7 bases. Source material: peripheral blood. The clonotype comes from a woman of 80 years or more with acute or convalescent COVID-19. In DNA form, the CDR3 reads TGTGCCAGCAGCCGGGGACAGAGTTTCTCTGGAAACACCATATATTTT. Amino acids: CASSRGQSFSGNTIYF.